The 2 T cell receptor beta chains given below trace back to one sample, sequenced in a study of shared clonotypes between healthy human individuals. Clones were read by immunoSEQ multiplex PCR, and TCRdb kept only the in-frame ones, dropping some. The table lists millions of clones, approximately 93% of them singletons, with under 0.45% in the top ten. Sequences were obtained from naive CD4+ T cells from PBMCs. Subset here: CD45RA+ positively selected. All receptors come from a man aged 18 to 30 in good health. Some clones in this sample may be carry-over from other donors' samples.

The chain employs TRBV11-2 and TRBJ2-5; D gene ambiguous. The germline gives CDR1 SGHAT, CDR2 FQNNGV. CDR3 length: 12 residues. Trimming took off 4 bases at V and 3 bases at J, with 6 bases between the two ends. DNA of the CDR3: TGTGCCAGCAGCTGGACCGAAGAGACCCAGTACTTC. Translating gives CASSWTEETQYF.

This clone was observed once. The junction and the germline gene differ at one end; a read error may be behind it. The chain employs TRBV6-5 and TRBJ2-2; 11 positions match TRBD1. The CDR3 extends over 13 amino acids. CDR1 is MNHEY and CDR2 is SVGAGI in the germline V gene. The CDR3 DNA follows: TGTGCCAGCAGCAAACCCGGGACAGGGGGGCTGTTTTTT. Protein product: CASSKPGTGGLFF.